This T cell receptor beta chain was sequenced for a study of T cells in Graves' hyperthyroidism and ophthalmopathy. Graves' hyperthyroidism was deemed stable absent ophthalmopathy progression within 18 months. Clinical symptoms, serum thyroxine, TRAb, thyroid ultrasound and orbital computed tomography informed diagnoses. Using RNA transcripts as the source, TCR beta CDR3 regions were amplified. First-round RT-PCR targeting the TCR CDR3 was performed with the HTBI primer set. TCRdb reprocessed the multiplex PCR reads via MiXCR and lists one record per CDR3 protein. The table shows roughly 700,000 distinct CDR3 sequences, with roughly 17% occurring only once. The ends were cut back, 2 bases at V and 3 bases at J, with 14 bases in the middle. The germline gives CDR1 LNHDA, CDR2 SQIVND (reference sequence). This CDR3 has 15 amino acids.

This receptor was obtained from a man in his forties or fifties with Graves' hyperthyroidism. Sequences were obtained from blood. The chain joins TRBV19 to TRBJ2-7, with D possibly TRBD1 on 5 matching bases. This chain's CDR3 is CASSISNARVYEQYF. The DNA of the CDR3 is TGTGCCAGTAGTATATCCAACGCCAGGGTCTACGAGCAGTACTTC.